Below, 8 T cell receptor beta chains from the same sample are listed, as sequenced in a study of shared clonotypes between healthy human individuals. Sequencing was performed with immunoSEQ multiplex PCR; in TCRdb, only in-frame clones are kept and a portion is missing. The table has millions of clones, just over 90% seen once. Naive CD8 isolation took CD45RO-negative cells positively selected for CCR7 and excluded terminally differentiated effector memory CD45RA+ cells. The sequenced material came from naive CD8+ T cells from PBMCs. The receptors here all came from a man aged 18-30 years in good health. Some clones in this sample may be carry-over from other donors' samples.

The sample holds one count of this clone. This rearrangement joins TRBV28 to TRBJ2-5; perhaps D is TRBD1 or TRBD2 (5 bases each). Germline V gene data show CDR1 as MDHEN and CDR2 as SYDVKM. The CDR3 spans 20 residues. Trimming removed 1 base at V and 3 bases at J, with 27 bases between. CDR3 loop: CASSLLITFGTDKSEETQYF. CDR3 nucleotide sequence: TGTGCCAGCAGTTTATTGATCACTTTCGGGACGGACAAATCAGAAGAGACCCAGTACTTC. Drawing the rest from reference TRBV28 and TRBJ2-5, the complete variable domain is DVKVTQSSRYLVKRTGEKVFLECVQDMDHENMFWYRQDPGLGLRLIYFSYDVKMKEKGDIPEGYSVSREKKERFSLILESASTNQTSMYLCASSLLITFGTDKSEETQYFGPGTRLLVL.

The chain has TRBV6-7 and TRBJ2-7, with a possible D match to TRBD2 (5 bases). TRBV6-7 is filed as an ORF, its function uncertain. V was pared by 8 bases and J by 5 bases, with 19 bases between. The CDR3 spans 14 residues. The CDR3 is CASRVAPGEHEQYF. DNA for the CDR3: TGTGCCAGCCGAGTTGCCCCCGGGGAACACGAGCAGTACTTC.

This chain connects TRBV28 to TRBJ1-4; D ambiguous. Trimming took off 7 bases at V and 1 base at J, with 10 bases between the two ends. Per the germline V gene, CDR1 is MDHEN and CDR2 is SYDVKM. The CDR3 has 14 residues. CDR3 protein: CASTRRRTNEKLFF. Here the CDR3 DNA reads TGTGCCAGCACCCGCCGAAGAACTAATGAAAAACTGTTTTTT. The complete variable domain, with remaining parts taken from reference TRBV28 and TRBJ1-4, reads DVKVTQSSRYLVKRTGEKVFLECVQDMDHENMFWYRQDPGLGLRLIYFSYDVKMKEKGDIPEGYSVSREKKERFSLILESASTNQTSMYLCASTRRRTNEKLFFGSGTQLSVL.

The V call is TRBV5-1, the J call TRBJ2-3; the match to TRBD1 covers 9 bases. Germline V gene sequence: CDR1 SGHRS, CDR2 YFSETQ. CDR3 length: 15 residues. The junction had 11 bases not matched to a gene; V was cut back by 4 bases and J by 8 bases. CDR3 residues: CASSLGQGSLVTQYF. In DNA form, the CDR3 reads TGCGCCAGCAGCCTTGGACAGGGGTCACTGGTTACGCAGTATTTT.

The chain joins TRBV5-5 to TRBJ2-7, with no clear D. Per germline, CDR1 SGHKS and CDR2 YYEKEE (reference sequence). The ends were cut back, 9 bases at V and 6 bases at J, with 16 bases in the middle. The CDR3 consists of 12 residues. The CDR3 sequence: CATSTPGFEQYF. The CDR3 DNA follows: TGTGCCACCTCCACTCCGGGTTTCGAGCAGTACTTC.

V gene TRBV7-9 combines with J gene TRBJ2-7, with 9 bases matching TRBD2. V gave up 7 bases and J gave up 2 bases; unmatched junction bases: 12. The germline CDR1 and CDR2 sequences are SEHNR and FQNEAQ (reference sequence). This CDR3 comprises 16 residues. CDR3 sequence: CASTPYGLAPTYEQYF. As DNA, the CDR3 is TGTGCCAGCACCCCCTACGGACTAGCGCCCACCTACGAGCAGTACTTC.

This chain connects TRBV4-2 to TRBJ2-7, with 7 positions matching TRBD1. Looked up from germline, CDR1 is LGHNA and CDR2 is YNFKEQ. The junction had 4 bases not matched to a gene; V was cut back by 0 bases and J by 2 bases. The CDR3 has 15 amino acids. The chain's CDR3 is CASSQETGQPYEQYF. The DNA for the CDR3 is TGTGCCAGCAGCCAAGAGACAGGGCAACCCTACGAGCAGTACTTC.

This sequence joins TRBV18 and TRBJ1-2; perhaps TRBD1 as D (5 bases). The germline V and J ends were trimmed by 0 bases and 4 bases, with 12 bases remaining between them. This CDR3 has 15 amino acids. CDR1 and CDR2 from the germline V gene are KGHSH and LQKENI. CDR3 DNA sequence: TGTGCCAGCTCACCACCGTCCCCAAGGGGCTATGGCTACACCTTC. This encodes CASSPPSPRGYGYTF.